This paragraph reports one T cell receptor beta chain. No antigen is known for it. The input lacks base qualities; no much larger clone sits a single base away. The data stem from a study of T cell responses to AZD1222 COVID-19 vaccine (dated by TCRdb to about 2021). For the study in its entirety: AZD1222 recipients with second doses at about 4 weeks or about 12 weeks were pooled, because spike-specific TCR depth and breadth did not differ between schedules. A total of 233 trial participants underwent TCR sequencing, of whom around 200 received two doses of AZD1222 and some 26 received two doses of the MenACWY control vaccine. Trial participants were enrolled by age into subgroups of 18-55, 56-69 and 70-plus years, and around 150, 29 and 61 TCR-sequenced participants, respectively, were included in these subgroups. Overall results and qualifications from the work: Because no day 14 peak-response samples were available, the repertoires could be characterized only after the peak T cell response. After two AZD1222 doses, both the breadth and the depth of spike-specific TCRs were significantly higher than at day 0 and than in MenACWY recipients. Conclusions about previously exposed vaccinees are limited because only six or seven AZD1222 recipients were SARS-CoV-2 seropositive at baseline. Nearly half of unique spike-specific TCRs reportedly recognized epitopes outside regions mutated in the B.1.351 and B.1.1.7 variants. Most participants were white British and females outnumbered males, and the authors suggested that clonal diversity may have been underestimated. In the small 56-69-year group, the increase in depth fell short of significance, most likely because of low power. CD4 TCRs associated with the vaccine covered the entire spike protein, and the dominant responses were in regions 160-218 and 743-854.

The CDR3 regions of human TCRbeta chains were subjected to immunosequencing. The paper's data handling went like this. TCRs in the repertoires were matched against a reference library of SARS-CoV-2-specific TCRs that had been generated with the MIRA antigen-specificity platform. Breadth meant the fraction of unique TCRs that were SARS-CoV-2-associated, whereas depth meant the fraction of total T cells that were SARS-CoV-2-associated. Using the MIRA data, every spike-specific TCR was mapped to the spike region that the TCR reacted to and assigned to either a CD4 or a CD8 class. Log10-transformed breadth and depth values were compared by one-way ANOVA with Sidak's multiple comparisons tests. TCRdb holds this immuneACCESS table with in-frame rearrangements only. Some clones are missing; in checked studies, unresolved V genes explain under half, and the rest has no known cause. The DNA gave D and trimming, while V, J and clone size come from that table. The sample data list tens of thousands of clones, and roughly 88% of these were observed just once. Jointly, the top ten make up about a fifth of the sample.

Trimming accounts for 0 bases at V and 1 base at J, while the number of junction bases matched to no gene is 0. Per the germline V gene, ENHRY is the CDR1 and SYGVKD is the CDR2. From the cysteine through the phenylalanine, the CDR3 covers 15 amino acids. The DNA shown is the 45-base CDR3, in frame from base 1. Reading the label with the study, this specimen's time point is: baseline before first vaccination. Vaccinee samples were obtained from the UK trials COV001 and COV002, which included a single-blind randomized controlled phase 2/3 trial of AZD1222 (ChAdOx1 nCoV-19) in healthy adults. For TCRbeta chain sequencing, PBMC samples from trial participants were taken at day 0 and at day 28 after the second dose.

The sequence is built from TRBV10-3 and TRBJ2-5; 9 of the junction bases match TRBD1. The sequenced sample was peripheral blood, obtained on day 0 of AZD1222 vaccination. This TCR derives from an adult in good health. The bases read TGTGCCATCAGTGAGTCGGGACAGGGCCAAGAGACCCAGTACTTC. This translates into CAISESGQGQETQYF.